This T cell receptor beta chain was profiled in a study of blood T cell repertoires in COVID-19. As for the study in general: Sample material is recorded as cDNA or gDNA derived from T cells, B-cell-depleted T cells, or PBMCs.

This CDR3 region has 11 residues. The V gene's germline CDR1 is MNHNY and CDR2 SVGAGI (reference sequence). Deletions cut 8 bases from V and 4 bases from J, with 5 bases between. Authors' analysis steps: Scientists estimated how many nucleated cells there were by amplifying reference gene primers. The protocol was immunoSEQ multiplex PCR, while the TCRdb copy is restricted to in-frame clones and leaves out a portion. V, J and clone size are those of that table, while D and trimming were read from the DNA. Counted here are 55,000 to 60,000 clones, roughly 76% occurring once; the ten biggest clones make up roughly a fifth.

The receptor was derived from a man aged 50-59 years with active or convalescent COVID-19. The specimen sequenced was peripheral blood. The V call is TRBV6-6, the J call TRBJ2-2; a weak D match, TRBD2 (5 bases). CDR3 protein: CASRGTGELFF. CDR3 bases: TGTGCCAGCCGGGGCACCGGGGAGCTGTTTTTT.